The 30 T cell receptor beta chains below come from one sample, sequenced in a study of CD8+ T cells in alopecia areata. The authors extracted RNA and reverse transcribed it into cDNA as the sequencing template. The data were produced by immunoSEQ multiplex PCR, yet TCRdb's version contains in-frame clones alone and is incomplete. The sample includes fewer than 110,000 clones, 55% of them seen just once. The sequenced sample consisted of CD4+ T cells sorted from blood. These receptors were obtained from a human donor in good health.

This clone was counted only a few times. The chain links TRBV2 to TRBJ2-3; D unresolved. V lost 3 bases, J lost 6 bases, and 13 bases lay in between. Germline CDR1 is SNHLY and CDR2 is FYNNEI. The CDR3 length is 14 residues. CDR3 nucleotides: TGTGCCAGCAGTGATCGGCCCTACCCGGATACGCAGTATTTT. It translates to CASSDRPYPDTQYF.

CDR3 in DNA: TGTGCCAGCAGTGGGGACAGGGCTGGTAATTCACCCCTCCACTTT. Translated: CASSGDRAGNSPLHF. The chain has TRBV2 and TRBJ1-6; 9 bases line up with TRBD1. Germline values: CDR1 SNHLY, CDR2 FYNNEI. This CDR3 contains 15 residues. The junction had 4 bases not matched to a gene; V was cut back by 4 bases and J by 6 bases.

CDR3 loop: CASSPTGVNSPLHF. For the CDR3, the DNA is TGTGCCAGCAGCCCCACAGGAGTTAATTCACCCCTCCACTTT. The chain joins TRBV13 to TRBJ1-6, with D maybe TRBD1 (5 bases). V was cut by 5 bases and J by 6 bases, with 11 bases left in between. Germline V gene data show CDR1 as PRHDT and CDR2 as FYEKMQ (reference sequence). The CDR3 is 14 amino acids.

This clone was seen a single time. DNA of the CDR3: TGTGCCAGCAGCTTCTACCGCGGGGGGCAAGAGACCCAGTACTTC. Its translation is CASSFYRGGQETQYF. The chain is built from TRBV5-6 and TRBJ2-5, with 8 bases matching TRBD2. Germline CDR1 SGHDT, CDR2 YYEEEE. The ends lost 2 bases at V and 2 bases at J; junction bases unmatched: 5. The CDR3 runs to 15 residues.

This sequence joins TRBV11-3 and TRBJ1-1; D is unclear. This CDR3 contains 16 residues. Trimming pared 1 base from V and 0 bases from J, leaving 12 bases between. Germline V lookup: CDR1 SGHNT, CDR2 YENEEA. The CDR3 DNA reads TGTGCCAGCAGCTTAGTGGAACAGTGCATGAACACTGAAGCTTTCTTT. It encodes CASSLVEQCMNTEAFF.

The chain combines TRBV2 with TRBJ1-1; perhaps TRBD1 as D (5 bases). CDR1 is SNHLY, CDR2 FYNNEI, per germline. The ends were cut back, 3 bases at V and 4 bases at J, with 9 bases in the middle. This CDR3 has 13 residues. CDR3 nucleotide sequence: TGTGCCAGCAGTGAGGGGGGTCTCACTGAAGCTTTCTTT. Its translation: CASSEGGLTEAFF.

This chain uses TRBV25-1 with TRBJ1-2; 9 nucleotides agree with TRBD1. This CDR3 spans 14 amino acids. The germline V gene encodes CDR1 MGHDK and CDR2 SYGVNS. V was pared by 6 bases and J by 7 bases, with 9 bases of the junction left unmatched. CDR3 loop: CASSPRTGEGGYTF. CDR3 DNA: TGTGCCAGCAGCCCACGGACAGGGGAGGGTGGCTACACCTTC.

V and J are TRBV6-6 and TRBJ1-5; no clear D gene. CDR3 size: 12 residues. Germline CDR1 reads MNHNY; CDR2 reads SVGAGI (reference sequence). Trimming removed 2 bases at V and 2 bases at J, with 1 base between. The DNA for the CDR3 is TGTGCCAGCAGTTACCGCAATCAGCCCCAGCATTTT. It is translated as CASSYRNQPQHF.

This clone was seen more than once but under ten times. This rearrangement joins TRBV11-3 to TRBJ2-5; maybe TRBD2 (6 bases). The CDR3 runs 14 residues. V lost 3 bases, J lost 4 bases, and 12 bases lay in between. CDR1 is SGHNT, CDR2 YENEEA, per germline. CDR3 nucleotide sequence: TGTGCCAGCAGCTTCTTAGCCGGGGGAGAGACCCAGTACTTC. Translation gives CASSFLAGGETQYF.

This chain uses TRBV30 with TRBJ2-2, with a possible D match to TRBD1 (5 bases). The CDR3 sequence is 13 residues long. Trimming stripped 3 bases from V and 5 bases from J, with 10 bases between. Germline V gene sequence: CDR1 GTSNPN, CDR2 SVGIG (reference sequence). The CDR3 loop is CAWRETVTGELFF. The CDR3 coding sequence is TGTGCCTGGAGGGAGACAGTTACCGGGGAGCTGTTTTTT.

J is TRBJ2-7 and V is TRBV28; a weak D match, TRBD1 (6 bases). The CDR3 sequence is 12 residues long. The ends were cut back, 7 bases at V and 3 bases at J, with 10 bases in the middle. Per germline, CDR1 MDHEN and CDR2 SYDVKM. Here the CDR3 reads CASKEGHYEQYF. The CDR3, as DNA: TGTGCCAGCAAAGAGGGACACTACGAGCAGTACTTC.

This clone was counted only a few times. The CDR3 DNA sequence: TGTGCCAGCAGCTTCACAGGGACGGGCACAGATACGCAGTATTTT. This codes for CASSFTGTGTDTQYF. J is TRBJ2-3 and V is TRBV5-8, with D possibly TRBD1 on 6 matching bases. CDR1 is SGHTS and CDR2 is YDEGEE in the germline V gene. This CDR3 contains 15 residues. The V and J ends lost 2 bases and 1 base respectively, with 11 bases between them.

The chain employs TRBV5-1 and TRBJ2-3, with D tentatively TRBD2 (5 bases). The CDR3 sequence is 14 residues long. The germline V gene has CDR1 SGHRS and CDR2 YFSETQ. Deletions cut 4 bases from V and 6 bases from J, with 15 bases between. The CDR3 DNA follows: TGCGCCAGCAGCGCCCTTCCGGGGATGGATACGCAGTATTTT. Translating it yields CASSALPGMDTQYF.

V is TRBV2 and J is TRBJ2-7; TRBD1 matches at 10 bases. J gave up 5 bases and V 6 bases, and 7 bases lay outside the gene matches. Germline loops: CDR1 SNHLY, CDR2 FYNNEI. CDR3 size: 14 residues. CDR3 bases: TGTGCCAGCAGGGCCCAGACAGGGGGCAACGAGCAGTACTTC. Encoded protein: CASRAQTGGNEQYF.

The chain links TRBV29-1 to TRBJ1-5; 8 bases agree with TRBD1. Germline CDR1 SQVTM, CDR2 ANQGSEA. V lost 4 bases, J lost 4 bases, and 3 bases stayed unmatched. This CDR3 comprises 13 residues. The DNA for the CDR3 is TGCAGCGTTGCAGGGACAGGTAATCAGCCCCAGCATTTT. Its protein product is CSVAGTGNQPQHF.

V and J are TRBV29-1 and TRBJ2-1; 9 bases fit TRBD2. Germline V gene lookup returns CDR1 SQVTM and CDR2 ANQGSEA. Trimming removed 7 bases from V and 9 bases from J; junction bases left unmatched: 13. This CDR3 has 14 residues. Written as DNA, the CDR3 is TGCAGCGGCCTCATGGCGGGGGGGCCGGGTGAGCAGTTCTTC. Translating gives CSGLMAGGPGEQFF.

The table lists this clone with a few counts. The rearrangement links TRBV7-9 to TRBJ1-3; D not resolved. The V and J ends lost 2 bases and 0 bases respectively, with 11 bases between them. Germline CDR1 and CDR2: SEHNR and FQNEAQ (reference sequence). The CDR3 is 16 amino acids. The CDR3 nucleotides read TGTGCCAGCAGCTTAACCGGCAGAACCTCTGGAAACACCATATATTTT. Translated: CASSLTGRTSGNTIYF.

This clone showed up many times. The rearrangement joins TRBV10-3 to TRBJ2-5; TRBD2 is a possible D gene (7 bases). In germline, CDR1 is ENHRY, CDR2 SYGVKD. Trimming cost V 9 bases and J 3 bases, with 23 bases left between them. The CDR3 is 16 amino acids. The CDR3: CAIGGRASGGEETQYF. CDR3 bases: TGTGCCATAGGGGGACGGGCTAGCGGAGGGGAAGAGACCCAGTACTTC.

The chain combines TRBV25-1 with TRBJ2-5; D gene unclear. Germline V lookup: CDR1 MGHDK, CDR2 SYGVNS. The V gene lost 2 bases and the J gene lost 5 bases, with 21 bases spanning the gap. The CDR3 extends over 17 amino acids. For the CDR3, the DNA is TGTGCCAGCAGTGAAAAAGGCTCAAGCAAACCTCATGAGACCCAGTACTTC. Its translation is CASSEKGSSKPHETQYF.

CDR3 in DNA: TGTGCCAGCAGCGCCACCCGGACGTCCTCCTACGAGCAGTACTTC. Its translation is CASSATRTSSYEQYF. V usage is TRBV9 and J usage is TRBJ2-7, with D uncertain. This CDR3 is built from 15 residues. Per germline, CDR1 SGDLS and CDR2 YYNGEE. V lost 3 bases and J 0 bases, leaving 13 bases between the germline ends.

This clone was seen a few times. The genes are TRBV2 and TRBJ1-6, with 7 bases that match TRBD1. Trimming took 7 bases from V and 7 from J; bases not matched to a gene: 10. This CDR3 spans 15 amino acids. Germline CDR1 reads SNHLY; CDR2 reads FYNNEI. CDR3: CASKLGGGNNSPLHF. CDR3 DNA sequence: TGTGCCAGCAAACTAGGGGGCGGCAACAATTCACCCCTCCACTTT. The full variable domain, with the rest looked up from reference TRBV2 and TRBJ1-6, is EPEVTQTPSHQVTQMGQEVILRCVPISNHLYFYWYRQILGQKVEFLVSFYNNEISEKSEIFDDQFSVERPDGSNFTLKIRSTKLEDSAMYFCASKLGGGNNSPLHFGNGTRLTVT.

For this clone: Germline and junction disagree at one end, which may indicate a read error. CDR3 sequence (DNA): TGTGCTAGCAGCTTAGGGACAGGGTCACAAGAGACCCAGTACTTC. Amino acids: CASSLGTGSQETQYF. The chain links TRBV7-7 to TRBJ2-5; 9 bases map to TRBD1. The CDR3 has 15 amino acids. CDR1 and CDR2 (germline): SSHAT, FNYEAQ (reference sequence).

The genes are TRBV30 and TRBJ2-7; D gene ambiguous. The CDR3 consists of 11 residues. Germline V lookup: CDR1 GTSNPN, CDR2 SVGIG (reference sequence). V was pared by 0 bases and J by 9 bases, with 9 bases between. CDR3: CAWSVAAGQYF. For the CDR3, the DNA is TGTGCCTGGAGTGTGGCCGCCGGGCAGTACTTC.

This sequence joins TRBV4-3 and TRBJ1-1, with D tentatively TRBD1 (5 bases). Between the trimmed V and J ends, which lost 2 bases and 8 bases, there was a span of 12 bases. The CDR3 loop spans 13 amino acids. CDR1 and CDR2 from the germline V gene are LGHNA and YSLEER. The CDR3 protein is CASSQPPGGEAFF. The CDR3 DNA reads as TGCGCCAGCAGCCAACCGCCCGGGGGGGAAGCTTTCTTT.

This clone occurred a few times. V and J are TRBV30 and TRBJ1-4; possibly TRBD1 for D (5 bases). The ends were cut back, 4 bases at V and 5 bases at J, with 8 bases in the middle. The CDR3 is 12 residues long. Germline CDR1 is GTSNPN and CDR2 is SVGIG (reference sequence). The CDR3 DNA is TGTGCCTGGATGTGGGGGAATGAAAAACTGTTTTTT. Translation gives CAWMWGNEKLFF.

This clone was picked up a small number of times. The genes are TRBV30 and TRBJ1-1; no firm D call. The CDR3 extends over 13 amino acids. Per the germline V gene, CDR1 is GTSNPN and CDR2 is SVGIG (reference sequence). V lost 2 bases to trimming and J lost 4 bases, with 11 bases between them. The CDR3 nucleotides are TGTGCCTGGAGTCCCGGCTCGGGCACTGAAGCTTTCTTT. As protein: CAWSPGSGTEAFF. The full variable domain, rest sourced from reference TRBV30 and TRBJ1-1, is SQTIHQWPATLVQPVGSPLSLECTVEGTSNPNLYWYRQAAGRGLQLLFYSVGIGQISSEVPQNLSASRPQDRQFILSSKKLLLSDSGFYLCAWSPGSGTEAFFGQGTRLTVV.

The V and J genes are TRBV6-5 and TRBJ1-6, with 8 bases lining up with TRBD1. CDR3 size: 15 residues. Germline CDR1 reads MNHEY; CDR2 reads SVGAGI. Losses at the gene ends were 3 bases for V and 7 bases for J; bases not matched to a gene: 5. CDR3 coding DNA: TGTGCCAGCAGTTATTCGAGACAGGGGAATTCACCCCTCCACTTT. It encodes CASSYSRQGNSPLHF.

The V call is TRBV2, the J call TRBJ1-1, with unresolved D. Germline assignment: CDR1 SNHLY and CDR2 FYNNEI. The CDR3 length is 14 residues. The V end was cut by 4 bases, the J end by 2 bases, with 11 bases between. In DNA form, the CDR3 reads TGTGCCAGCAGTGTCGGAGGAGGCAACACTGAAGCTTTCTTT. It codes for CASSVGGGNTEAFF.

This clone was seen a few times. This chain joins TRBV14 and TRBJ1-4; a possible D gene is TRBD1 (5 bases). V lost 2 bases and J lost 5, with 15 bases in between. The CDR3 contains 16 residues. Germline V gene data show CDR1 as SGHDN and CDR2 as FVKESK. CDR3 amino acids: CASSQSSGTSNEKLFF. The CDR3 nucleotides are TGTGCCAGCAGCCAATCGTCCGGGACGAGCAATGAAAAACTGTTTTTT.

V is TRBV7-9 and J is TRBJ2-6; D uncertain. The germline V gene has CDR1 SEHNR and CDR2 FQNEAQ (reference sequence). The CDR3 has 15 residues. Trimming removed 1 base at V and 2 bases at J, with 6 bases between. The CDR3 nucleotides read TGTGCCAGCAGCTTAGGGGCCACTGGGGCCAACGTCCTGACTTTC. Translating it yields CASSLGATGANVLTF.